Below are 19 T cell receptor beta chains sequenced from a single sample in a study of shared clonotypes between healthy human individuals. Method: immunoSEQ multiplex PCR; TCRdb's copy keeps in-frame clones and lacks some. The table has 450,000 to 550,000 clones, 75% to 85% seen once. Sequencing used PBMCs. These receptors were obtained from a woman in her thirties or forties in good health. Some clones in this sample may be carry-over from other donors' samples.

The V call is TRBV28, the J call TRBJ1-1; D is unclear. CDR1 MDHEN and CDR2 SYDVKM come from the germline V gene. The CDR3 loop spans 11 amino acids. V was trimmed by 2 bases and J by 11 bases, leaving 9 bases between them. The CDR3 sequence: CASSLRGVAFF. Written as DNA, the CDR3 is TGTGCCAGCAGTTTACGGGGAGTTGCTTTCTTT.

This clone was seen a handful of times. This chain connects TRBV7-2 to TRBJ2-7; 7 positions agree with TRBD2. Germline values: CDR1 SGHTA, CDR2 FQGNSA. Trimming removed 7 bases from V and 2 bases from J; junction bases left unmatched: 5. The CDR3 is 13 residues long. In nucleotides, the CDR3 is TGTGCCAGCACAGGCGGGAGAACCTACGAGCAGTACTTC. Its protein is CASTGGRTYEQYF.

The chain carries TRBV30 and TRBJ2-6, with 8 bases identical to TRBD2. The germline CDR1 and CDR2 sequences are GTSNPN and SVGIG (reference sequence). The CDR3 spans 11 residues. The ends lost 4 bases at V and 10 bases at J; junction bases unmatched: 0. Written as DNA, the CDR3 is TGTGCCTGGACGGGAGGGAACGTCCTGACTTTC. Its translation is CAWTGGNVLTF.

CDR3 coding DNA: TGTGCCAGCAGCGTAGGAAGGGGGGACCTAGAAGGCTACACCTTC. Its protein is CASSVGRGDLEGYTF. The chain is built from TRBV9 and TRBJ1-2, with TRBD1 as a possible D gene (6 bases). V was cut by 0 bases and J by 8 bases, with 17 bases left in between. This CDR3 has 15 amino acids. Germline lookup yields CDR1 SGDLS and CDR2 YYNGEE.

The rearrangement joins TRBV29-1 to TRBJ2-2; possibly TRBD2 for D (5 bases). Germline loops: CDR1 SQVTM, CDR2 ANQGSEA. There are 11 residues in the CDR3. Here the CDR3 reads CGVEVGGELFF. The CDR3 DNA follows: TGCGGGGTGGAGGTGGGCGGGGAGCTGTTTTTT.

This chain connects TRBV29-1 to TRBJ2-7; TRBD2 is a possible D gene (5 bases). The germline V gene encodes CDR1 SQVTM and CDR2 ANQGSEA. There are 15 residues in the CDR3. The germline V and J ends were trimmed by 7 bases and 3 bases, with 22 bases remaining between them. Here the CDR3 reads CSATENRDGDYEQYF. Here the CDR3 DNA reads TGCAGCGCCACTGAGAACCGAGACGGGGACTACGAGCAGTACTTC.

The chain uses TRBV30 and TRBJ2-7; unclear D gene. V lost 1 base to trimming and J lost 8 bases, with 15 bases between them. Per the germline V gene, CDR1 is GTSNPN and CDR2 is SVGIG (reference sequence). The CDR3 totals 13 residues. This CDR3 is CAWSGLLVFKQYF. DNA for the CDR3: TGTGCCTGGAGTGGACTGCTGGTCTTTAAGCAGTACTTC.

Points on this clone: Additional DNA sequences in this sample encode the identical CDR3. This chain links TRBV30 with TRBJ2-3; 11 bases agree with TRBD2. The CDR3 contains 13 residues. The V segment lost 3 bases and the J segment 5 bases; nucleotides outside the gene matches: 1. Germline V lookup: CDR1 GTSNPN, CDR2 SVGIG (reference sequence). CDR3 sequence: CAWRLAGVDTQYF. The CDR3 DNA reads TGTGCCTGGAGACTAGCGGGAGTAGATACGCAGTATTTT. The full variable domain, in which reference TRBV30 and TRBJ2-3 provide the parts outside the CDR3, is SQTIHQWPATLVQPVGSPLSLECTVEGTSNPNLYWYRQAAGRGLQLLFYSVGIGQISSEVPQNLSASRPQDRQFILSSKKLLLSDSGFYLCAWRLAGVDTQYFGPGTRLTVL.

J is TRBJ2-2 and V is TRBV10-3; 7 bases fit TRBD1. V was pared by 8 bases and J by 3 bases, with 6 bases of the junction left unmatched. The CDR3 covers 14 residues. Germline V CDR1 and CDR2: ENHRY, SYGVKD. This CDR3 is CAIRQGVDTGELFF. Here the CDR3 DNA reads TGTGCCATCCGGCAGGGGGTAGACACCGGGGAGCTGTTTTTT.

This sequence joins TRBV5-4 and TRBJ2-3, with D perhaps TRBD1 or TRBD2 (6 bases each). Trimming cost V 0 bases and J 3 bases, with 17 bases left between them. This CDR3 comprises 17 residues. The germline V gene encodes CDR1 SGHNT and CDR2 YYREEE (reference sequence). The CDR3 loop reads CASSLETGDTQTDTQYF. The CDR3 DNA follows: TGTGCCAGCAGCTTGGAGACGGGGGACACCCAAACAGATACGCAGTATTTT.

This chain uses TRBV19 with TRBJ2-5; 9 nucleotides match TRBD2. The CDR3 spans 12 residues. The germline V gene encodes CDR1 LNHDA and CDR2 SQIVND (reference sequence). CDR3 protein: CASGRSQETQYF. The CDR3 DNA is TGTGCTAGCGGGAGAAGCCAAGAGACCCAGTACTTC.

This chain connects TRBV10-3 to TRBJ2-4; 8 bases agree with TRBD2. Germline V gene data show CDR1 as ENHRY and CDR2 as SYGVKD. J gave up 3 bases and V 2 bases, and 9 bases lay outside the gene matches. CDR3 size: 17 residues. In DNA, the CDR3 is TGTGCCATCAGTGAGATCCTTAGCGGGATTAACAAAAACATTCAGTACTTC. Translation: CAISEILSGINKNIQYF.

This rearrangement joins TRBV10-3 to TRBJ1-1, with D possibly being TRBD1 (5 bases). V was pared by 4 bases and J by 4 bases, with 13 bases between. Germline V gene lookup returns CDR1 ENHRY and CDR2 SYGVKD. The CDR3 consists of 14 residues. The CDR3 here is CAISAWEGSTEAFF. CDR3 coding DNA: TGTGCCATCAGTGCCTGGGAGGGGAGCACTGAAGCTTTCTTT.

The V gene is TRBV27, the J gene TRBJ2-1; TRBD2 aligns across 10 bases. Germline V CDR1 and CDR2: MNHEY, SMNVEV (reference sequence). The CDR3 sequence is 21 residues long. V shed 2 bases and J 4 bases; nucleotides not matched to a gene: 20. CDR3 nucleotides: TGTGCCAGCAGTTTAGCCCCGGCGCTAGCGGGAGTGGGTATAGTGTACAATGAGCAGTTCTTC. It encodes CASSLAPALAGVGIVYNEQFF.

The rearrangement links TRBV4-3 to TRBJ2-2, with 11 bases matching TRBD1. V shed 4 bases, J shed 7 bases, and the junction held 11 bases outside the gene matches. This CDR3 comprises 17 residues. The germline CDR1 and CDR2 sequences are LGHNA and YSLEER. The CDR3 nucleotides are TGCGCCAGCAGCCCCCATCTGGACAGGGGGCGCGACGGGGAGCTGTTTTTT. It is translated as CASSPHLDRGRDGELFF.

This rearrangement joins TRBV19 to TRBJ2-7, with TRBD2 matching over 8 bases. From germline, CDR1 is LNHDA and CDR2 SQIVND (reference sequence). The CDR3 has 15 amino acids. V was clipped by 4 bases and J by 2 bases; unmatched bases: 7. The CDR3 DNA reads as TGTGCCAGTAGTAGCGGGGGGCGCCCCCCCTACGAGCAGTACTTC. Residues: CASSSGGRPPYEQYF. The full variable domain, in which reference TRBV19 and TRBJ2-7 provide the parts outside the CDR3, is DGGITQSPKYLFRKEGQNVTLSCEQNLNHDAMYWYRQDPGQGLRLIYYSQIVNDFQKGDIAEGYSVSREKKESFPLTVTSAQKNPTAFYLCASSSGGRPPYEQYFGPGTRLTVT.

V is TRBV7-3 and J is TRBJ2-6; a weak D match, TRBD2 (5 bases). Germline CDR1 reads SGHTA; CDR2 reads FQGTGA. Trimming removed 0 bases at V and 13 bases at J, with 10 bases between. This CDR3 comprises 13 residues. The CDR3, as DNA: TGTGCCAGCAGCTTAACGTCGGGGAAGGTCCTGACTTTC. This encodes CASSLTSGKVLTF.

CDR3 sequence: CASSPPADRYQPQHF. The CDR3 DNA sequence: TGTGCCAGCAGTCCCCCCGCCGACAGGTATCAGCCCCAGCATTTT. The chain uses TRBV28 and TRBJ1-5; the D gene is possibly TRBD1 (6 bases). Germline lookup yields CDR1 MDHEN and CDR2 SYDVKM. Deletions cut 5 bases from V and 5 bases from J, with 16 bases between. The CDR3 extends over 15 amino acids.

The chain recombines TRBV30 with TRBJ2-3; D is unclear. The CDR3 totals 14 residues. Germline CDR1 is GTSNPN and CDR2 is SVGIG (reference sequence). V was trimmed by 3 bases and J by 3 bases, leaving 13 bases between them. This CDR3 is CAWSGPPPTDTQYF. The CDR3 bases are TGTGCCTGGAGCGGGCCCCCCCCGACAGATACGCAGTATTTT.